This T cell receptor (beta chain) originates from a study of cytotoxic CD8 clonotypes in ibrutinib-treated CLL. PBMCs were cryopreserved, and about 1.8 micrograms of genomic DNA from them went into TCR beta libraries. Broader study findings: At the start, clonality exceeded age-matched healthy donors and followed circulating CD8+ T-cell counts. At progression, clonality fell back toward baseline after rising at ibrutinib response. Sampling of sustained-remission and progressing patients occurred at differing times.

Of note for this clone: What it binds is unknown.

This CDR3 contains 18 residues. Germline V gene sequence: CDR1 LNHDA, CDR2 SQIVND (reference sequence). V dropped 3 bases and J dropped 8 bases, with 23 bases sitting between them. Repertoires were generated with immunoSEQ multiplex PCR, while TCRdb's copy carries only in-frame clones and drops some. The sample yields just over 35,000 clones, 60% to 80% seen once. The sample consisted of PBMCs, taken at disease progression, from a patient treated with ibrutinib. This receptor was identified in a human donor with chronic lymphocytic leukemia. The J gene is TRBJ1-6, the V gene TRBV19; D is uncertain. The CDR3 bases are TGTGCCAGTAGTATCGGTGGCCCCTCCCCCGGCCTTTATTCACCCCTCCACTTT. As protein: CASSIGGPSPGLYSPLHF. Looking up the rest from reference TRBV19 and TRBJ1-6 gives the full variable domain: DGGITQSPKYLFRKEGQNVTLSCEQNLNHDAMYWYRQDPGQGLRLIYYSQIVNDFQKGDIAEGYSVSREKKESFPLTVTSAQKNPTAFYLCASSIGGPSPGLYSPLHFGNGTRLTVT.